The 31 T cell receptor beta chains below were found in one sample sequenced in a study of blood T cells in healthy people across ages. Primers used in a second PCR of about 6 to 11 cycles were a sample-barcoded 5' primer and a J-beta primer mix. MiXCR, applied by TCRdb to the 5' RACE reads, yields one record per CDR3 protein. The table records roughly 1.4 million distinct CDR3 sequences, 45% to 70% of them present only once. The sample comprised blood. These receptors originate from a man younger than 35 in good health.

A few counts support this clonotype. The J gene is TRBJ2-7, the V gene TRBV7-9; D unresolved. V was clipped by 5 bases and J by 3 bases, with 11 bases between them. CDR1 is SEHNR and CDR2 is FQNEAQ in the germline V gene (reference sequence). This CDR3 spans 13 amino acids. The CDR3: CASSPVGDYEQYF. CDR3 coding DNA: TGTGCCAGCAGCCCAGTCGGAGACTACGAGCAGTACTTC.

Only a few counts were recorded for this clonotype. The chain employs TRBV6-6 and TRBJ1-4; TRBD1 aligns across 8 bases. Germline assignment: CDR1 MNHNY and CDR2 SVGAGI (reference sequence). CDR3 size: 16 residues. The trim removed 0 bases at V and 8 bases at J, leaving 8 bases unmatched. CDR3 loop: CASSYSTGALREKLFF. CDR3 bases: TGTGCCAGCAGTTACTCGACAGGGGCGTTACGAGAAAAACTGTTTTTT.

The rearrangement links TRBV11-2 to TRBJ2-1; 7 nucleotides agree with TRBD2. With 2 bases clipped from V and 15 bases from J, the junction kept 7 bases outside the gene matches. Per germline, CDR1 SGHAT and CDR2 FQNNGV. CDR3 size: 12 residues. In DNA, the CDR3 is TGTGCCAGCAGCTTAAGGCGGGAGAATTCGTTCTTC. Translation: CASSLRRENSFF.

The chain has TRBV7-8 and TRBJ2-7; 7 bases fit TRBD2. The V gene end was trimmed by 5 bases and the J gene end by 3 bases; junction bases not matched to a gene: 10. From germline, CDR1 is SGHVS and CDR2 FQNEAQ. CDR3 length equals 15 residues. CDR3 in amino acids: CASSPTAGVGYEQYF. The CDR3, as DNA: TGTGCCAGCAGCCCTACCGCGGGAGTAGGCTACGAGCAGTACTTC.

CDR3 in DNA: TGCGCCAGCAGCCAAACATTGAGTCAGCCCCAGCATTTT. Translated, it gives CASSQTLSQPQHF. The chain is built from TRBV4-1 and TRBJ1-5; no firm D call. V was trimmed by 2 bases and J by 6 bases, leaving 8 bases between them. Germline V gene lookup returns CDR1 MGHRA and CDR2 YSYEKL. The CDR3 totals 13 residues.

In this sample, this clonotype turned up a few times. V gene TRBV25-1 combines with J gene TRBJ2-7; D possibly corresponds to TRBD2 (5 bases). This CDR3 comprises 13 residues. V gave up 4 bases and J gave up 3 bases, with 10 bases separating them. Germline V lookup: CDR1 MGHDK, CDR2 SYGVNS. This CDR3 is CASSAGVNYEQYF. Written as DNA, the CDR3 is TGTGCCAGCAGTGCCGGGGTCAACTACGAGCAGTACTTC.

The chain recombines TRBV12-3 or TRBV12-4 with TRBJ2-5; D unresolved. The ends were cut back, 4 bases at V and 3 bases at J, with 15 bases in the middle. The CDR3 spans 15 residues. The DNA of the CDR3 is TGTGCCAGCAGTTCCACCCCCTGGGGTGAAGAGACCCAGTACTTC. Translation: CASSSTPWGEETQYF.

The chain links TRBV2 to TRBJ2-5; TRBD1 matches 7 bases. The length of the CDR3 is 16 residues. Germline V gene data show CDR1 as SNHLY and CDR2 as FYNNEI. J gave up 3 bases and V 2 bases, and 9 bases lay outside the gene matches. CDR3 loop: CASSELVGQAKETQYF. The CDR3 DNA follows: TGTGCCAGCAGTGAATTGGTTGGACAGGCCAAAGAGACCCAGTACTTC.

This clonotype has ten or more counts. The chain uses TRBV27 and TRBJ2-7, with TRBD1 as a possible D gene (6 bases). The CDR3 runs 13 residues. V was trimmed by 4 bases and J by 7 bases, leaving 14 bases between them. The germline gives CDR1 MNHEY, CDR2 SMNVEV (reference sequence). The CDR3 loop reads CASSYQGSKEQYF. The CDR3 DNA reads TGTGCCAGCAGTTATCAGGGGTCGAAGGAGCAGTACTTC.

The CDR3 here is CASSLAPPDQPQHF. The CDR3 nucleotides read TGTGCCAGCAGCTTAGCGCCTCCGGATCAGCCCCAGCATTTT. The chain uses TRBV7-9 and TRBJ1-5, with D unclear. The V gene lost 0 bases and the J gene lost 5 bases, with 8 bases spanning the gap. Germline-derived CDR1 and CDR2 are SEHNR and FQNEAQ (reference sequence). The CDR3 contains 14 residues.

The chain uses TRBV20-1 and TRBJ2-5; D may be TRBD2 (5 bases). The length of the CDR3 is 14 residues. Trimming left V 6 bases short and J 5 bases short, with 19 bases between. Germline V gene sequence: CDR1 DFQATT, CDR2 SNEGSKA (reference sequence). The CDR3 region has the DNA TGCAGTGCGCACCCCCTTAGAGGGCCCGAGACCCAGTACTTC. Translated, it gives CSAHPLRGPETQYF.

CDR3 sequence reads: CASSFPSRGETQYF. The CDR3 coding sequence is TGTGCCAGCAGCTTCCCATCTAGAGGAGAGACCCAGTACTTC. This rearrangement joins TRBV11-2 to TRBJ2-5, with unresolved D. Trimming shortened V by 3 bases and J by 4 bases, and 12 bases separated the two germline ends. This CDR3 spans 14 amino acids. Germline CDR1 is SGHAT and CDR2 is FQNNGV.

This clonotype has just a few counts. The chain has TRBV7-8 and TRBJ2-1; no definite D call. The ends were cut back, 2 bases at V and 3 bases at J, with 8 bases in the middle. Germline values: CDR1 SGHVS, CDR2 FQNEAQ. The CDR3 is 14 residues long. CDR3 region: CASSLRVFYNEQFF. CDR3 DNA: TGTGCCAGCAGCTTAAGGGTCTTCTACAATGAGCAGTTCTTC.

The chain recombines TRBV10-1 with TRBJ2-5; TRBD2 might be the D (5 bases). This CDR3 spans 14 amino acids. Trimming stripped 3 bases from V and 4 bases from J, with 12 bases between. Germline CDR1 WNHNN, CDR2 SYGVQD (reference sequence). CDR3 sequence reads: CASSEYGVGETQYF. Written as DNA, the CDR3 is TGCGCCAGCAGTGAATACGGGGTAGGAGAGACCCAGTACTTC.

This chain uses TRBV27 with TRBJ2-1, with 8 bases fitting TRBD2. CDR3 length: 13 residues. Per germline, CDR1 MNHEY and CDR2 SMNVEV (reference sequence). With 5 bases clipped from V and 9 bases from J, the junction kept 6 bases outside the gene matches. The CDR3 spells CASSRLAGAEQFF. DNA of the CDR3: TGTGCCAGCAGTCGGCTAGCGGGCGCTGAGCAGTTCTTC.

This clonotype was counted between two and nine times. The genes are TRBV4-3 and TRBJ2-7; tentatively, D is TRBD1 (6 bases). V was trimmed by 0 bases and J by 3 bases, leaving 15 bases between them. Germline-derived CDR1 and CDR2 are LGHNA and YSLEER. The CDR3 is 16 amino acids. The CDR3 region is CASSQDTGTTSYEQYF. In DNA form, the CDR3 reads TGCGCCAGCAGCCAAGATACCGGGACAACAAGCTACGAGCAGTACTTC.

DNA of the CDR3: TGTGCCAGCAGTGTGCGGGACAGCTTCGAGCAGTACTTC. Encoded protein: CASSVRDSFEQYF. V gene TRBV6-1 combines with J gene TRBJ2-5, with D perhaps TRBD1 (7 bases). The J call may be incorrect, as the DNA end agrees better with TRBJ2-7. CDR1 is MNHNS and CDR2 is SASEGT in the germline V gene. This CDR3 has 13 residues.

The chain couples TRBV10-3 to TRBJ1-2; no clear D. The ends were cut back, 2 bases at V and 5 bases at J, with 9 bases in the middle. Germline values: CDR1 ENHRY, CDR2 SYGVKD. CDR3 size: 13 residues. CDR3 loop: CAISETEGYGYTF. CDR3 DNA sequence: TGTGCCATCAGTGAGACGGAGGGATATGGCTACACCTTC.

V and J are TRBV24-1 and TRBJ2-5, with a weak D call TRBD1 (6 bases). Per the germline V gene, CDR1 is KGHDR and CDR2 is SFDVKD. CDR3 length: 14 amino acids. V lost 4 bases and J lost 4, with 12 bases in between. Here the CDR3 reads CATSDTDRIETQYF. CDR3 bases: TGTGCCACCAGTGACACGGACAGAATAGAGACCCAGTACTTC.

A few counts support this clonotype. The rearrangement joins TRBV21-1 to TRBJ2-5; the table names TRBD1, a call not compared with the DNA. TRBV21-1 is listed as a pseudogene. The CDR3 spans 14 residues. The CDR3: CASSKNDGKETQYF. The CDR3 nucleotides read TGTGCCAGCAGCAAAAATGACGGGAAAGAGACCCAGTACTTC.

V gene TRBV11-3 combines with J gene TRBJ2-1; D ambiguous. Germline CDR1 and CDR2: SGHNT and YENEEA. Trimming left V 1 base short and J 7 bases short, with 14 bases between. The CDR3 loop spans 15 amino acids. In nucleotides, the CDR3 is TGTGCCAGCAGCTTAGGGGGAATAGTGGGGAATGAGCAGTTCTTC. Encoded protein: CASSLGGIVGNEQFF.

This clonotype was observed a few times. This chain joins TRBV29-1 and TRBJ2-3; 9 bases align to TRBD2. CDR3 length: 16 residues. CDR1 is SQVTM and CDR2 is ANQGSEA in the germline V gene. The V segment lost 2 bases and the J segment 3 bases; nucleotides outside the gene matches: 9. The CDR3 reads CSVELWRGGATDTQYF. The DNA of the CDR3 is TGCAGCGTTGAATTATGGCGGGGGGGCGCGACAGATACGCAGTATTTT.

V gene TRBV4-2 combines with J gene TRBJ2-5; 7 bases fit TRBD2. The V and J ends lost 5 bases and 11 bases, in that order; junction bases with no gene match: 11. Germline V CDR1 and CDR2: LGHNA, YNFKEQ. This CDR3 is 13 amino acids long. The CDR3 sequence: CASSGLAGERQYF. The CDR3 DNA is TGTGCCAGCAGCGGATTAGCGGGCGAGAGGCAGTACTTC.

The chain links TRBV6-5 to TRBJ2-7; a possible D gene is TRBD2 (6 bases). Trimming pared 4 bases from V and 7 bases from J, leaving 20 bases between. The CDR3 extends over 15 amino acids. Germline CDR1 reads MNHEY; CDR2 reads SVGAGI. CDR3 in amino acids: CASSSGTLGREEQYF. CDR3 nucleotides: TGTGCCAGCAGTTCCGGAACCCTCGGGAGAGAGGAGCAGTACTTC.

In DNA, the CDR3 is TGTGCCAGCAGTCCTAGGGACAGAGCACGACAAACCAGCTACGAGCAGTACTTC. As protein: CASSPRDRARQTSYEQYF. The chain couples TRBV6-2 or TRBV6-3 to TRBJ2-7, with TRBD1 matching over 7 bases. J was trimmed by 3 bases and V by 5 bases; bases with no gene match: 19. This CDR3 is 18 amino acids long. The V gene's germline CDR1 is MNHEY and CDR2 SVGEGT.

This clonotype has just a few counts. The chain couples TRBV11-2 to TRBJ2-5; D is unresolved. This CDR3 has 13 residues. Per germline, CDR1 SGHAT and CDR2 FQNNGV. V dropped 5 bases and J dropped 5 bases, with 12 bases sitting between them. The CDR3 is CASSPLRRETQYF. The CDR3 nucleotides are TGTGCCAGCAGCCCCCTGAGGCGGGAGACCCAGTACTTC.

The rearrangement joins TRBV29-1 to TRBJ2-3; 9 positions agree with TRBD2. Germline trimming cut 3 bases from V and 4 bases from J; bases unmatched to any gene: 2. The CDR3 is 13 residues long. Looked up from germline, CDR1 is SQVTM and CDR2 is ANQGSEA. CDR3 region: CSVEASGADTQYF. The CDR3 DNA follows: TGCAGCGTTGAGGCTAGCGGGGCAGATACGCAGTATTTT.

The chain's CDR3 is CASSPSPEQYF. The CDR3 DNA follows: TGTGCCAGCAGTCCTTCCCCCGAGCAGTACTTC. V and J are TRBV2 and TRBJ2-7; unclear D gene. The CDR3 covers 11 residues. V was shortened by 5 bases and J by 6 bases, with 8 bases between the two germline ends. Germline CDR1 and CDR2: SNHLY and FYNNEI.

DNA of the CDR3: TGTGCCAGCAGTGGGGATAGCGGGAGCTCCTACGAGCAGTACTTC. Translated, it gives CASSGDSGSSYEQYF. The V call is TRBV2, the J call TRBJ2-7, with 9 bases lining up with TRBD2. Trimming cost V 4 bases and J 0 bases; bases outside gene matches: 4. Germline V lookup: CDR1 SNHLY, CDR2 FYNNEI. This CDR3 is built from 15 residues.

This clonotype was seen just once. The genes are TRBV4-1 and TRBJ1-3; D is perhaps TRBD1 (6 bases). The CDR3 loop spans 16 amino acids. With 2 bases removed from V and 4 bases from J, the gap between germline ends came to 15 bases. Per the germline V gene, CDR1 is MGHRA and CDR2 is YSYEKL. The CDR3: CASSQQITGKGNTIYF. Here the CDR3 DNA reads TGCGCCAGCAGCCAACAAATTACAGGGAAAGGAAACACCATATATTTT.

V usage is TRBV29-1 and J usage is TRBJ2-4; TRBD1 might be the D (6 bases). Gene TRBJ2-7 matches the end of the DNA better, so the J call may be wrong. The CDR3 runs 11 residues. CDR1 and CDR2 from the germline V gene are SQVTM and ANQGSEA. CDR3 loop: CSVERGIEQYF. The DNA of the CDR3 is TGCAGCGTTGAGAGGGGGATCGAGCAGTACTTC.